Following are 8 T cell receptor beta chains from one sample sequenced in a study of molecular identifiers for immune sequencing clone quantification. In TCRdb, the PCR reads were re-called with MiXCR into one record per CDR3 protein. The sample consists of some 97,000 distinct CDR3 sequences, around a third of them appearing once. The sequenced material came from naive CD8+ T cells from blood, with Jurkat cell RNA spiked in. Subset described: FACS-sorted CD8+CD4-CCR7+CD45RA+ naive T cells. The receptors were gathered from a human donor in good health. Some libraries in this study had Jurkat cell RNA spiked in.

For this clonotype: A much larger clone sits a single nucleotide away, making a read error possible. The chain couples TRBV7-9 to TRBJ2-3; D is unclear. From germline, CDR1 is SEHNR and CDR2 FQNEAQ (reference sequence). This CDR3 contains 14 residues. With 4 bases removed from V and 8 bases from J, the gap between germline ends came to 16 bases. CDR3 region: CASSSRTGSGTQYF. Written as DNA, the CDR3 is TGTGCCAGCAGCTCCAGGACCGGCTCAGGTACGCAGTATTTT.

In this sample, this clonotype turned up many times. The chain recombines TRBV11-2 with TRBJ2-7, with D uncertain. This CDR3 is built from 14 residues. Germline values: CDR1 SGHAT, CDR2 FQNNGV. The V end was cut by 3 bases, the J end by 2 bases, with 11 bases between. This CDR3 is CASSLTVIAYEQYF. In nucleotides, the CDR3 is TGTGCCAGCAGCTTGACGGTCATAGCCTACGAGCAGTACTTC.

Ten or more counts support this clonotype. The CDR3 region is CASSLEGNYGYTF. The CDR3 DNA reads TGCGCCAGCAGCTTGGAGGGGAACTATGGCTACACCTTC. The V call is TRBV5-1, the J call TRBJ1-2; tentatively, D is TRBD1 (5 bases). CDR1 is SGHRS, CDR2 YFSETQ, per germline. V was shortened by 0 bases and J by 2 bases, with 5 bases between the two germline ends. There are 13 residues in the CDR3.

This clonotype was counted many times. The chain has TRBV20-1 and TRBJ2-5, with TRBD2 identical over 16 bases. CDR3 length: 17 amino acids. Trimming at V came to 3 bases and at J to 0 bases, leaving 4 bases not matched to a gene. Looked up from germline, CDR1 is DFQATT and CDR2 is SNEGSKA (reference sequence). The CDR3, as DNA: TGCAGTGCTAGGGGACTAGCGGGAGGGCTGTACCAAGAGACCCAGTACTTC. Translation: CSARGLAGGLYQETQYF.

This clonotype has just one count. CDR3 sequence (DNA): TGTGCCAGCAGCTTGGGCCTAAAGGGGTACCTGCAGAGAGAGTCCCAGCATTTT. It specifies CASSLGLKGYLQRESQHF. The chain carries TRBV6-2 or TRBV6-3 and TRBJ1-5; TRBD1 might be the D (5 bases). The V end was cut by 6 bases, the J end by 11 bases, with 32 bases between. Germline V gene lookup returns CDR1 MNHEY and CDR2 SVGEGT. This CDR3 region has 18 residues.

This rearrangement joins TRBV25-1 to TRBJ2-1, with 7 bases fitting TRBD1. This CDR3 has 17 residues. Germline lookup yields CDR1 MGHDK and CDR2 SYGVNS. The junction had 8 bases not matched to a gene; V was cut back by 2 bases and J by 1 base. DNA for the CDR3: TGTGCCAGCAGTGAACGGACAGGAAAAAAGTCCTACAATGAGCAGTTCTTC. Translating gives CASSERTGKKSYNEQFF.

The V call is TRBV27, the J call TRBJ2-6; unclear D gene. In germline, CDR1 is MNHEY, CDR2 SMNVEV (reference sequence). CDR3 length equals 13 residues. V dropped 4 bases and J dropped 4 bases, with 5 bases sitting between them. The CDR3 DNA sequence: TGTGCCAGCAGTTACTTCGGGGCCAACGTCCTGACTTTC. It is translated as CASSYFGANVLTF.

The chain employs TRBV7-2 and TRBJ1-5; weak D call: TRBD1 (5 bases). The ends were cut back, 3 bases at V and 9 bases at J, with 12 bases in the middle. The CDR3 consists of 13 residues. Germline V gives CDR1 SGHTA, CDR2 FQGNSA. In nucleotides, the CDR3 is TGTGCCAGCAGCTTTGGGGGGGGGTCGCCCCAGCATTTT. Translating gives CASSFGGGSPQHF.